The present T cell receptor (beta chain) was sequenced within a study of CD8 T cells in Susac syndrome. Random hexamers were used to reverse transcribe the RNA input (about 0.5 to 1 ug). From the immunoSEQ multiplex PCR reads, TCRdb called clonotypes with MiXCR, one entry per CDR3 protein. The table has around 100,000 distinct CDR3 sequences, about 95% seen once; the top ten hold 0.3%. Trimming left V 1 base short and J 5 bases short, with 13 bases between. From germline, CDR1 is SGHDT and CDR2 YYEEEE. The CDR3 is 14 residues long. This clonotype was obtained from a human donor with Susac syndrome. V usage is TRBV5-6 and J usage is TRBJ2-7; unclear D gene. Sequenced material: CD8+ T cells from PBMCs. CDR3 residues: CASSLPGISHEQYF. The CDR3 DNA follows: TGTGCCAGCAGCTTGCCTGGGATTAGCCACGAGCAGTACTTC.